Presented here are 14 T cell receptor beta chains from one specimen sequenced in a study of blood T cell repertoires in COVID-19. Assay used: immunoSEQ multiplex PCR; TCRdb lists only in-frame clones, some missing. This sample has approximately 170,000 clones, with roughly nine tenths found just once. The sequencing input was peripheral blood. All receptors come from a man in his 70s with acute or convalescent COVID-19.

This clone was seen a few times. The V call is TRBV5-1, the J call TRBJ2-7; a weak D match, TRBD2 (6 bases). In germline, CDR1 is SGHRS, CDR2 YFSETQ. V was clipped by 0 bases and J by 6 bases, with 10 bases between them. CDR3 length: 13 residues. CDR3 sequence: CASSLAVTSEQYF. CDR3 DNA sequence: TGCGCCAGCAGCTTGGCGGTGACTAGCGAGCAGTACTTC.

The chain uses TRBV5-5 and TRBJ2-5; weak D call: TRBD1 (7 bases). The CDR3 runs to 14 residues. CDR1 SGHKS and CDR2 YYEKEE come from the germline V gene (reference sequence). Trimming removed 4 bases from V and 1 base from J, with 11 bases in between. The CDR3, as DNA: TGTGCCAGCAGCGCGGGACAGCCCCAAGAGACCCAGTACTTC. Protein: CASSAGQPQETQYF.

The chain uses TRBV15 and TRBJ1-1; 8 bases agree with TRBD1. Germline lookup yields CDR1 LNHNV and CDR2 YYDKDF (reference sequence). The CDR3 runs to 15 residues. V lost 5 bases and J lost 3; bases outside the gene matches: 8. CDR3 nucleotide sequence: TGTGCCACCAGCTTCTCCGGGACAGGAGACACTGAAGCTTTCTTT. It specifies CATSFSGTGDTEAFF.

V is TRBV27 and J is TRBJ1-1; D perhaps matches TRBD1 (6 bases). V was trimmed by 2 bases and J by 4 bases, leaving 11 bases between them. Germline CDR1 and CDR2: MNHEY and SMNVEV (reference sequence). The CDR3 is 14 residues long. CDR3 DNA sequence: TGTGCCAGCAGTTTAATAGGGGGGGTCACTGAAGCTTTCTTT. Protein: CASSLIGGVTEAFF.

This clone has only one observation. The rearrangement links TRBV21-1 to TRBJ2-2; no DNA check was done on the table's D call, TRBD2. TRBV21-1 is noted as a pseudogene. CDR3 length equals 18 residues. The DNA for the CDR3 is TGTGCCAGCAGCACCAAGATTGTAGCGGGAGGGCCGGTCGGGGAGCTGTTTTTT. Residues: CASSTKIVAGGPVGELFF.

CDR3 in DNA: TGTGCCAGCTCACCAGGGGAGGGGACTGAAGCTTTCTTT. It specifies CASSPGEGTEAFF. The chain is built from TRBV18 and TRBJ1-1, with a weak D call TRBD1 (5 bases). The length of the CDR3 is 13 residues. The V gene's germline CDR1 is KGHSH and CDR2 LQKENI. V lost 2 bases, J lost 5 bases, and 9 bases lay in between.

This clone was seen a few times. The chain's CDR3 is CASRGTGYEKLFF. CDR3 nucleotides: TGTGCCAGCCGCGGCACGGGGTATGAAAAACTGTTTTTT. The chain carries TRBV6-5 and TRBJ1-4, with no clear D. V was clipped by 8 bases and J by 6 bases, with 13 bases between them. This CDR3 has 13 residues. Germline V gene lookup returns CDR1 MNHEY and CDR2 SVGAGI.

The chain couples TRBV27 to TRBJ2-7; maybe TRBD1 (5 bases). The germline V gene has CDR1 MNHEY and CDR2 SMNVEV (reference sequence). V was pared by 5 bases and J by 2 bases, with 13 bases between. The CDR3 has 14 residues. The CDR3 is CASSRGQVTYEQYF. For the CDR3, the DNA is TGTGCCAGCAGTAGGGGCCAGGTAACCTACGAGCAGTACTTC.

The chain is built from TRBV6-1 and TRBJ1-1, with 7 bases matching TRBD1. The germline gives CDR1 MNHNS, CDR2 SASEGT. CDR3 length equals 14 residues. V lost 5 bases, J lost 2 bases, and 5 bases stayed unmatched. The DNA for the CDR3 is TGTGCCAGCAGTTTTGACAGGGACAACACTGAAGCTTTCTTT. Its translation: CASSFDRDNTEAFF.

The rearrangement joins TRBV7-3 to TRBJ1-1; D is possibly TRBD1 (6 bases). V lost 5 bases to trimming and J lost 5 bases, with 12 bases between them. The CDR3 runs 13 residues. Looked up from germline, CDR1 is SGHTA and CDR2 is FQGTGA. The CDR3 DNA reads TGTGCCAGCAGCCCGGGACAATTTACTGAAGCTTTCTTT. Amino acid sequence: CASSPGQFTEAFF.

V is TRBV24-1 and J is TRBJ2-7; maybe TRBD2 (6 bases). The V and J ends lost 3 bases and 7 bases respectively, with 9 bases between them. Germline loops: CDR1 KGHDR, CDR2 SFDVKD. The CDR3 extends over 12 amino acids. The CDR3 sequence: CATSDPGREQYF. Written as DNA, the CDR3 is TGTGCCACCAGTGATCCAGGGAGGGAGCAGTACTTC.

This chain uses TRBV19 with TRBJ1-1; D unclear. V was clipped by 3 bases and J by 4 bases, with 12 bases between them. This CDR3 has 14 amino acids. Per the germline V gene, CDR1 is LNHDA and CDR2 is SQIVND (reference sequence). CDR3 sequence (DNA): TGTGCCAGTAGTATCGGCAGAGCGGCCACTGAAGCTTTCTTT. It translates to CASSIGRAATEAFF. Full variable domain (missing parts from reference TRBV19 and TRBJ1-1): DGGITQSPKYLFRKEGQNVTLSCEQNLNHDAMYWYRQDPGQGLRLIYYSQIVNDFQKGDIAEGYSVSREKKESFPLTVTSAQKNPTAFYLCASSIGRAATEAFFGQGTRLTVV.

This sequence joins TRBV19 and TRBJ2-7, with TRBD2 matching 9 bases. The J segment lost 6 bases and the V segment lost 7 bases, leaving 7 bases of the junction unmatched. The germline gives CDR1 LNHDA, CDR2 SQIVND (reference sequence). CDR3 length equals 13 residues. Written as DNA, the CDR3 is TGTGCCAGTAATTTCGCGGGAGGGCGCGAGCAGTACTTC. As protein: CASNFAGGREQYF.

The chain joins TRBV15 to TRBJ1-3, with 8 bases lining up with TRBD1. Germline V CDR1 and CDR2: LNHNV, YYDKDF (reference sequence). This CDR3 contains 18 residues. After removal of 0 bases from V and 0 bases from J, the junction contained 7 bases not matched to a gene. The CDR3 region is CATSRDLWTGLSGNTIYF. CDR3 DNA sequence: TGTGCCACCAGCAGAGATTTATGGACAGGGCTCTCTGGAAACACCATATATTTT.